The T cell receptor (beta chain) under discussion was sequenced for a study of CXCR3-negative and CXCR3-positive naive CD8 T cells. About the research overall: A total of 130 million to 150 million TRB reads was generated, with about 1.5 +/- 0.3 million per library.

Libraries of TRB cDNA were made by 5' RACE and carried UMIs. From the 5' RACE reads, TCRdb lists one entry per CDR3 protein and no DNA. The listing records around 92,000 distinct CDR3 sequences. CD45RO-CCR7+CD27+CD95- cells counted as naive CD8+ T cells. Study-wide points: Researchers reported similar TRBV-TRBJ usage in naive CXCR3-negative and CXCR3-positive cells, though memory differed. Each naive subset displayed comparably high diversity, whereas memory CD8+ cells displayed much lower diversity.

As regards this clonotype: What it binds is not known.

Germline V gene data show CDR1 as SGHDN and CDR2 as FVKESK. The CDR3 has 13 amino acids. This sequence originates from a human donor in good health. Some clones in this sample may be carry-over from other donors' samples. The genes are TRBV14 and TRBJ2-7. The material sequenced was naive CXCR3- CD8+ T cells from blood. Subset noted: CD45RO-CCR7+CD27+CD95- naive CD8+ T cells lacking CXCR3 (TNR3-). CDR3 region: CASSHGTTYEQYF.